This T cell receptor beta chain was observed in a study of breast tumors, draining lymph nodes, adjacent tissues. Broader study findings: Tumor TCR diversity was below lymph nodes but above nontumor tissue. Compared with basal-like, luminal-like tumors shared significantly more repertoire with nontumor tissue.

Axillary draining lymph nodes of breast cancer patients supplied the node samples. Turning to this clonotype: Antigen unknown.

The length of the CDR3 is 15 residues. Per germline, CDR1 MNHEY and CDR2 SVGEGT. V was pared by 6 bases and J by 3 bases, with 9 bases of the junction left unmatched. One entry per CDR3 protein results from TCRdb running MiXCR on the multiplex PCR reads. The sample consists of approximately 230,000 distinct CDR3 sequences, under 40% of them appearing once. The chain employs TRBV6-2 or TRBV6-3 and TRBJ2-7; 9 nucleotides match TRBD1. Material: axillary lymph node tissue. This TCR derives from a female donor with breast cancer. Some clones in this sample may be carry-over from other donors' samples. CDR3 loop: CASRSTGGGIYEQYF. For the CDR3, the DNA is TGTGCCAGCAGATCGACAGGGGGAGGGATCTACGAGCAGTACTTC.